Below are 21 T cell receptor beta chains sequenced from a single sample in a study of blood T cells in healthy people across ages (dated by TCRdb to the mid-2010s). The receptor library was made with 5' RACE. The listed sequencing device is Illumina HiSeq 2500. A second about 7 to 12 cycle PCR used a sample-barcoded 5' primer and a J-beta primer mix. The public reads were reanalyzed by TCRdb: fastp trimming at Q25, MiXCR alignment, in-frame beta chains only. Every CDR3 protein is listed once, alongside the most common genes and DNA of its rows. This sample lists around 1,500,000 distinct CDR3 sequences; roughly 40% were detected once. Of the sample, less than 8% falls within the top ten clones. What was sequenced was blood. The source is a woman under 30 in good health.

This clonotype has just a few counts. The chain recombines TRBV6-1 with TRBJ1-2, with a weak D call TRBD1 (5 bases). This CDR3 contains 14 residues. The germline CDR1 and CDR2 sequences are MNHNS and SASEGT. V gave up 2 bases and J gave up 4 bases, with 11 bases separating them. This CDR3 reads CASSESETVYGYTF. The CDR3, as DNA: TGTGCCAGCAGTGAATCTGAGACAGTCTATGGCTACACCTTC.

The chain uses TRBV20-1 and TRBJ2-1; TRBD2 agrees at 7 bases. The CDR3 spans 16 residues. Trimming took 0 bases from V and 3 from J; bases not matched to a gene: 8. Germline assignment: CDR1 DFQATT and CDR2 SNEGSKA (reference sequence). CDR3 DNA sequence: TGCAGTGCTAGAGATCTGGCCGGACTAGGCTACAATGAGCAGTTCTTC. It specifies CSARDLAGLGYNEQFF.

The chain is built from TRBV7-2 and TRBJ2-5, with a tentative D call TRBD2 (5 bases). Germline V gene sequence: CDR1 SGHTA, CDR2 FQGNSA. The CDR3 extends over 15 amino acids. The V gene lost 1 base and the J gene lost 11 bases, with 20 bases spanning the gap. For the CDR3, the DNA is TGTGCCAGCAGCTTAGGGCCCCTAGACTACAATGAGCAGTACTTC. Protein product: CASSLGPLDYNEQYF.

The chain employs TRBV6-5 and TRBJ2-5; 9 nucleotides agree with TRBD1. The CDR3 consists of 14 residues. The ends lost 5 bases at V and 11 bases at J; junction bases unmatched: 12. CDR1 and CDR2 (germline): MNHEY, SVGAGI. CDR3 amino acids: CASSDRGQGTEQYF. As DNA, the CDR3 is TGTGCCAGCAGTGACCGGGGACAGGGAACTGAGCAGTACTTC.

The chain employs TRBV15 and TRBJ2-1, with D uncertain. Germline V lookup: CDR1 LNHNV, CDR2 YYDKDF (reference sequence). Trimming stripped 1 base from V and 5 bases from J, with 6 bases between. This CDR3 is 13 amino acids long. This CDR3 reads CATSRAMNNEQFF. Here the CDR3 DNA reads TGTGCCACCAGCAGAGCGATGAACAATGAGCAGTTCTTC.

The J gene is TRBJ2-7, the V gene TRBV3-1; 7 bases are a match to TRBD2. V trimming: 3 bases; J trimming: 4 bases; junction bases outside the gene matches: 9. This CDR3 region has 15 residues. The germline gives CDR1 LGHDT, CDR2 YNNKEL (reference sequence). CDR3 nucleotides: TGTGCCAGCAGCCAGGCCGGGACTACAGAATACGAGCAGTACTTC. Protein sequence: CASSQAGTTEYEQYF.

V gene TRBV3-1 combines with J gene TRBJ2-3; 9 bases are a match to TRBD2. V shed 4 bases and J 2 bases; nucleotides not matched to a gene: 7. The CDR3 has 16 amino acids. Germline values: CDR1 LGHDT, CDR2 YNNKEL (reference sequence). Here the CDR3 reads CASSPDGGRDTDTQYF. CDR3 bases: TGTGCCAGCAGCCCAGATGGCGGGAGGGACACAGATACGCAGTATTTT.

The CDR3: CASSLKSGPNYGYTF. The DNA of the CDR3 is TGTGCCAGCAGCCTCAAATCCGGACCTAACTATGGCTACACCTTC. The chain is built from TRBV7-9 and TRBJ1-2; D ambiguous. This CDR3 has 15 residues. Trimming removed 5 bases from V and 0 bases from J, with 13 bases in between. CDR1 and CDR2 (germline): SEHNR, FQNEAQ (reference sequence).

This clonotype was found a few times. The rearrangement links TRBV12-3 or TRBV12-4 to TRBJ2-7; D is undetermined. The CDR3 length is 12 residues. The V and J ends lost 2 bases and 5 bases respectively, with 7 bases between them. The CDR3 loop reads CASSLPLHEQYF. The CDR3 region has the DNA TGTGCCAGCAGTTTACCCCTGCACGAGCAGTACTTC.

V and J are TRBV10-3 and TRBJ1-5, with 7 bases that match TRBD1. This CDR3 has 16 residues. V shed 0 bases and J 1 base; nucleotides not matched to a gene: 3. From germline, CDR1 is ENHRY and CDR2 SYGVKD. CDR3 sequence reads: CAISESTGRSNQPQHF. CDR3 DNA: TGTGCCATCAGTGAGTCGACAGGGAGGAGCAATCAGCCCCAGCATTTT.

V gene TRBV7-2 combines with J gene TRBJ2-5; 10 bases map to TRBD1. CDR3 length: 16 residues. The ends lost 2 bases at V and 5 bases at J; junction bases unmatched: 8. Germline CDR1 reads SGHTA; CDR2 reads FQGNSA. This CDR3 is CASSLRDRGRGETQYF. CDR3 nucleotide sequence: TGTGCCAGCAGCTTAAGAGACAGGGGGCGGGGGGAGACCCAGTACTTC. Combining the CDR3 with reference TRBV7-2 and TRBJ2-5 gives the whole variable domain GAGVSQSPSNKVTEKGKDVELRCDPISGHTALYWYRQSLGQGLEFLIYFQGNSAPDKSGLPSDRFSAERTGGSVSTLTIQRTQQEDSAVYLCASSLRDRGRGETQYFGPGTRLLVL.

The chain carries TRBV28 and TRBJ2-5; D is unclear. Trimming removed 4 bases from V and 0 bases from J, with 15 bases in between. CDR1 MDHEN and CDR2 SYDVKM come from the germline V gene. There are 16 residues in the CDR3. The CDR3 nucleotides read TGTGCCAGCAGTTCACCCCCTCACGAGTACCAAGAGACCCAGTACTTC. Translating it yields CASSSPPHEYQETQYF.

CDR3 sequence reads: CASSLGMTGEAFF. CDR3 DNA sequence: TGTGCCAGCAGCTTAGGGATGACGGGTGAAGCTTTCTTT. This chain links TRBV7-8 with TRBJ1-1; D unclear. The CDR3 contains 13 residues. V gave up 1 base and J gave up 7 bases, with 10 bases separating them. Per germline, CDR1 SGHVS and CDR2 FQNEAQ.

This clonotype was seen ten or more times. The gene calls are TRBV5-1 and TRBJ2-1; TRBD2 aligns across 13 bases. CDR3 length: 14 residues. Germline CDR1 reads SGHRS; CDR2 reads YFSETQ. J was trimmed by 8 bases and V by 4 bases; bases with no gene match: 3. CDR3 sequence: CASSHGTSGDEQFF. CDR3 nucleotides: TGCGCCAGCAGCCACGGGACTAGCGGGGATGAGCAGTTCTTC.

The table lists this clonotype with a few counts. V is TRBV20-1 and J is TRBJ2-1; D might be TRBD1 or TRBD2, each matching 7 bases. CDR1 is DFQATT, CDR2 SNEGSKA, per germline (reference sequence). The CDR3 is 15 amino acids. DNA for the CDR3: TGCAGCGGGGAGGGGGCCAAATTATACTACAATGAGCAGTTCTTC. It codes for CSGEGAKLYYNEQFF.

The CDR3 reads CASSARDRGDGYTF. The DNA of the CDR3 is TGTGCCAGCAGCGCCCGGGACAGGGGAGATGGCTACACCTTC. J is TRBJ1-2 and V is TRBV3-1, with 10 bases aligning to TRBD1. With V trimmed by 5 bases and J by 6 bases, 6 bases remained unmatched. Germline CDR1 and CDR2: LGHDT and YNNKEL (reference sequence). The CDR3 contains 14 residues.

V gene TRBV4-1 combines with J gene TRBJ1-6; TRBD1 matches 7 bases. CDR3 size: 15 residues. J lost 8 bases, V lost 3 bases, and 7 bases had no gene match. Germline-derived CDR1 and CDR2 are MGHRA and YSYEKL. The chain's CDR3 is CASSQGTGEYSPLHF. CDR3 bases: TGCGCCAGCAGCCAGGGTACAGGGGAGTATTCACCCCTCCACTTT.

There are a few counts of this clonotype. The CDR3 coding sequence is TGTGCCAGCAGCTCTCAGACAGGGCGCACAGATACGCAGTATTTT. The encoded protein is CASSSQTGRTDTQYF. J is TRBJ2-3 and V is TRBV7-2; 7 positions agree with TRBD1. Germline CDR1 is SGHTA and CDR2 is FQGNSA. V was clipped by 4 bases and J by 1 base; unmatched bases: 5. The CDR3 totals 15 residues.

The chain recombines TRBV25-1 with TRBJ2-7; no clear D gene. Germline values: CDR1 MGHDK, CDR2 SYGVNS. Trimming removed 3 bases at V and 4 bases at J, with 7 bases between. The CDR3 contains 12 residues. CDR3 DNA: TGTGCCAGCAGTGAGGTCTTGTACGAGCAGTACTTC. Translation: CASSEVLYEQYF.

As concerns this clonotype: At one of its ends the junction is not consistent with the germline gene, which may arise from a read error. The chain combines TRBV6-5 with TRBJ2-5, with 14 bases fitting TRBD2. The DNA end favors TRBJ2-7, so the J call may be wrong. The CDR3 loop spans 15 amino acids. Germline V CDR1 and CDR2: MNHEY, SVGAGI. The CDR3 DNA reads TGTGTCAGCAGTCCCGGGACTAGCGGGAGAAGCGAGCAGTACTTC. Its translation: CVSSPGTSGRSEQYF.

The gene calls are TRBV6-1 and TRBJ1-1; D gene unclear. CDR3 length equals 13 residues. Germline assignment: CDR1 MNHNS and CDR2 SASEGT. Trimming took 6 bases from V and 6 from J, leaving 14 bases between them. The CDR3 here is CASRPGGAAEAFF. Here the CDR3 DNA reads TGTGCCAGCAGGCCGGGAGGCGCGGCTGAAGCTTTCTTT.